The 4 T cell receptor beta chains below all came from one sample that was sequenced in a study of low-dose radiotherapy and immunotherapy resistance in tumors (dated by TCRdb to 2021 to 2024). First-strand cDNA was synthesized with Superscript III and a set of TRAV- and TRBV-specific primers, covering both TCRalpha and TCRbeta chains. TCRs were amplified with Phusion for around 20 PCR cycles, with a constant-region primer paired with the adapter attached to the V primers. TCRdb cleaned the public reads at Q25 with fastp, built clones with MiXCR and kept in-frame beta chains. Records with the same CDR3 protein are collapsed into one entry carrying the most frequent genes and DNA. This sample comprises several thousand distinct CDR3 sequences, 69% of them detected only once. The top ten clonotypes cover around 6.5% of the sample. Receptor source: a human donor with advanced metastatic prostate, ovarian, gallbladder or colorectal cancer (not recorded which). This table probably holds off-target reads from a library built for another chain.

In this sample, this clonotype turned up a few times. The chain recombines TRBV6-1 with TRBJ1-5; TRBD1 is a possible D gene (5 bases). Trimming took off 6 bases at V and 0 bases at J, with 12 bases between the two ends. Germline assignment: CDR1 MNHNS and CDR2 SASEGT. The CDR3 runs 15 residues. CDR3 protein: CASRGGDYSNQPQHF. The CDR3 region has the DNA TGTGCCAGCAGGGGAGGGGACTATAGCAATCAGCCCCAGCATTTT.

V usage is TRBV21-1 and J usage is TRBJ1-6; TRBD1 reflects the table's D call only, with no check against the DNA. TRBV21-1 is a pseudogene segment. The length of the CDR3 is 17 residues. This chain's CDR3 is CASSNISRDSLNSPLHF. For the CDR3, the DNA is TGTGCCAGCAGCAACATATCGAGGGACAGCCTTAATTCACCCCTCCACTTT.

This chain joins TRBV5-1 and TRBJ1-1, with D unclear. The germline V gene encodes CDR1 SGHRS and CDR2 YFSETQ. Trimming pared 1 base from V and 0 bases from J, leaving 4 bases between. CDR3 length equals 13 residues. CDR3 protein: CASSLRMNTEAFF. CDR3 DNA sequence: TGCGCCAGCAGCTTGCGGATGAACACTGAAGCTTTCTTT. The full variable domain, its missing parts supplied by reference TRBV5-1 and TRBJ1-1, is KAGVTQTPRYLIKTRGQQVTLSCSPISGHRSVSWYQQTPGQGLQFLFEYFSETQRNKGNFPGRFSGRQFSNSRSEMNVSTLELGDSALYLCASSLRMNTEAFFGQGTRLTVV.

This rearrangement joins TRBV19 to TRBJ2-7, with TRBD2 as a possible D gene (6 bases). This CDR3 contains 13 residues. Trimming took 8 bases from V and 2 from J, leaving 13 bases between them. Germline V gene data show CDR1 as LNHDA and CDR2 as SQIVND (reference sequence). The CDR3 protein is CASASGLAYEQYF. CDR3 DNA: TGTGCCAGTGCATCGGGACTTGCCTACGAGCAGTACTTC.